Listed below are T cell receptor beta chains from one sample, sequenced in a study of OX40 agonist ivuxolimab in advanced cancers. TCRdb keeps only in-frame clones here, not all; method: immunoSEQ multiplex PCR. The sample has about 69,000 clones, 85% to 90% seen once. The sample consisted of CD4+ or CD8+ T cells sorted from blood, taken in a trial of the OX40 agonist ivuxolimab. The source is an adult with an advanced solid tumor such as melanoma, head and neck, liver or kidney cancer. CDR3s include the opening cysteine and the closing phenylalanine or tryptophan. Fields, in order: clone size, CDR3 length, V gene, J gene, D gene, CDR3 protein, CDR3 DNA. A D gene is named only where the DNA matches it firmly. Only part of the rows carry a size: once, few, many, or a class if the clone is expanded.

few	14	TRBV7-2	TRBJ2-7	TRBD1	CASSFGTGGYEQYF	TGTGCCAGCAGCTTCGGAACAGGGGGTTACGAGCAGTACTTC
.	15	TRBV5-1	TRBJ1-3	.	CASSFDRSSGNTIYF	TGCGCCAGCAGCTTTGACAGGAGCTCTGGAAACACCATATATTTT
.	11	TRBV30	TRBJ2-7	.	CALVGTREQYF	TGTGCCTTAGTAGGGACGCGCGAGCAGTACTTC
.	13	TRBV5-1	TRBJ1-2	.	CASSFDRFYGYTF	TGCGCCAGCAGCTTCGACAGGTTCTATGGCTACACCTTC
once	16	TRBV14	TRBJ1-1	TRBD1	CASSQDLTGGGTEAFF	TGTGCCAGCAGCCAAGATTTGACAGGGGGCGGCACTGAAGCTTTCTTT
.	15	TRBV5-4	TRBJ2-7	.	CASSGFSAPPYEQYF	TGTGCCAGCAGCGGGTTTTCGGCACCCCCCTACGAGCAGTACTTC
.	14	TRBV5-8	TRBJ1-3	TRBD1	CASSRDSQRNTIYF	TGTGCCAGCAGCCGGGACAGTCAGCGAAACACCATATATTTT
.	13	TRBV27	TRBJ2-3	.	CASSFLGADTQYF	TGTGCCAGCAGTTTTTTGGGGGCAGATACGCAGTATTTT
once	15	TRBV9	TRBJ2-2	.	CASSQIAGQGGELFF	TGTGCCAGCAGCCAAATAGCGGGACAGGGCGGGGAGCTGTTTTTT
.	22	TRBV7-6	TRBJ2-6	.	CASSLLPYPPKGTVSGANVLTF	TGTGCCAGCAGCCTCCTGCCTTATCCCCCGAAGGGCACAGTATCTGGGGCCAACGTCCTGACTTTC
.	13	TRBV19	TRBJ2-6	.	CASSFSGANVLTF	TGTGCCAGTAGCTTCTCTGGGGCCAACGTCCTGACTTTC
.	17	TRBV5-4	TRBJ2-2	TRBD1	CASSQGQARKGTGELFF	TGTGCCAGCAGCCAGGGACAGGCAAGGAAGGGCACCGGGGAGCTGTTTTTT
few	17	TRBV10-3	TRBJ1-1	TRBD1	CAISDSDGTGLNTEAFF	TGTGCCATCAGTGATAGTGACGGGACAGGGTTGAACACTGAAGCTTTCTTT
.	15	TRBV5-1	TRBJ2-7	TRBD1	CASSSPGQGIYEQYF	TGCGCCAGCAGCTCACCGGGACAGGGTATCTACGAGCAGTACTTC
.	16	TRBV4-3	TRBJ2-3	.	CASSQDTFQGTDTQYF	TGCGCCAGCAGCCAAGATACTTTCCAGGGAACAGATACGCAGTATTTT
.	15	TRBV11-3	TRBJ1-1	TRBD1	CASSPGQGVGTEAFF	TGTGCCAGCAGCCCCGGACAGGGGGTAGGCACTGAAGCTTTCTTT
.	16	TRBV14	TRBJ2-1	TRBD2	CASSQDRLAGAFRQFF	TGTGCCAGCAGCCAAGATCGATTAGCGGGGGCCTTTCGGCAGTTCTTC
once	13	TRBV19	TRBJ2-7	.	CASSISGFNEQYF	TGTGCCAGTAGTATCTCAGGATTTAACGAGCAGTACTTC
.	14	TRBV10-3	TRBJ1-5	.	CAISELGDRQPQHF	TGTGCCATCAGTGAGCTGGGGGATCGTCAGCCCCAGCATTTT
.	16	TRBV7-9	TRBJ2-6	.	CASSSTHEAGANVLTF	TGTGCCAGCAGCTCTACCCACGAGGCTGGGGCCAACGTCCTGACTTTC
.	13	TRBV11-3	TRBJ2-7	.	CASSSRDHYEQYF	TGTGCCAGCAGCTCACGGGACCACTACGAGCAGTACTTC
.	14	TRBV19	TRBJ1-2	.	CASSEGKRDYGYTF	TGTGCCAGTAGTGAGGGGAAGAGAGACTATGGCTACACCTTC